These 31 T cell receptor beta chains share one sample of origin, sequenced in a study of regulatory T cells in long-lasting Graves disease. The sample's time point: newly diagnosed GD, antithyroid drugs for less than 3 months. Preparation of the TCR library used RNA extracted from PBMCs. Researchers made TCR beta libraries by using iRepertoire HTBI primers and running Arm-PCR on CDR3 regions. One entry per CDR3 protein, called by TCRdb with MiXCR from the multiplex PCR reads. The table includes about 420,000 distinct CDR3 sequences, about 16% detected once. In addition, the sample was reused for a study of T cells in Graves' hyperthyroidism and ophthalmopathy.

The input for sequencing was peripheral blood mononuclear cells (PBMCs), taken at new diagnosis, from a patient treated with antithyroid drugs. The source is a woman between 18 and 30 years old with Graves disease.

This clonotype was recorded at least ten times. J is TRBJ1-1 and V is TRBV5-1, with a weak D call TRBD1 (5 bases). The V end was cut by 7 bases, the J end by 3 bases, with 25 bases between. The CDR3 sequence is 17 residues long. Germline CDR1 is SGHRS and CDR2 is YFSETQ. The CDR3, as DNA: TGCGCCAGCGCTCGTGGGGGTGCCGTACCCATTGACACTGAAGCTTTCTTT. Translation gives CASARGGAVPIDTEAFF. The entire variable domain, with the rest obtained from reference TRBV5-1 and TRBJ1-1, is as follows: KAGVTQTPRYLIKTRGQQVTLSCSPISGHRSVSWYQQTPGQGLQFLFEYFSETQRNKGNFPGRFSGRQFSNSRSEMNVSTLELGDSALYLCASARGGAVPIDTEAFFGQGTRLTVV.

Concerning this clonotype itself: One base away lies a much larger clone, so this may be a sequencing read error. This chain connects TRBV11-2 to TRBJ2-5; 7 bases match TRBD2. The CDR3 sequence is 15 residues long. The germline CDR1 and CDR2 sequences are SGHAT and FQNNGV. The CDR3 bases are TGTGTCAGCCGTTTAGCGGGTCTAACGAAAGAGACCCAGTACTTC. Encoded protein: CVSRLAGLTKETQYF.

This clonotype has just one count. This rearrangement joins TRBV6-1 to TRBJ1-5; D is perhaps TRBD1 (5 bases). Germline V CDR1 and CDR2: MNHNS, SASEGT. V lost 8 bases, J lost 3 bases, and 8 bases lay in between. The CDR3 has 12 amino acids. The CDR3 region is CASQGDNQPQHF. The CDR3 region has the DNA TGTGCCAGCCAGGGTGACAATCAGCCCCAGCATTTT.

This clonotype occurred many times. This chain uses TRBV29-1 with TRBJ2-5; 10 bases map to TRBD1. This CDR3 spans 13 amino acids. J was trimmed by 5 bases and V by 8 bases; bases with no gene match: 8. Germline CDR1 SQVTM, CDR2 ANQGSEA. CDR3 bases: TGCAGCTCACAGACAGGGGGCCGGGAGACCCAGTACTTC. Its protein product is CSSQTGGRETQYF.

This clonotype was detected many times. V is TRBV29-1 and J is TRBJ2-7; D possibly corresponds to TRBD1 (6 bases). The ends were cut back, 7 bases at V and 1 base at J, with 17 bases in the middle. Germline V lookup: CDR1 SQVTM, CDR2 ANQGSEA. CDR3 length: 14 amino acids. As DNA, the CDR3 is TGCAGCGGTCATGGGGGCCCTCTATCCTACGAGCAGTACTTC. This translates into CSGHGGPLSYEQYF.

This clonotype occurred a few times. CDR3 region: CASSLAGTGLAGGPWYEQYF. CDR3 DNA: TGTGCCAGCAGCTTAGCGGGGACCGGACTAGCGGGAGGGCCGTGGTACGAGCAGTACTTC. This chain joins TRBV7-9 and TRBJ2-7; 15 bases line up with TRBD2. With V trimmed by 0 bases and J by 4 bases, 13 bases remained unmatched. The CDR3 has 20 residues. Germline lookup yields CDR1 SEHNR and CDR2 FQNEAQ (reference sequence).

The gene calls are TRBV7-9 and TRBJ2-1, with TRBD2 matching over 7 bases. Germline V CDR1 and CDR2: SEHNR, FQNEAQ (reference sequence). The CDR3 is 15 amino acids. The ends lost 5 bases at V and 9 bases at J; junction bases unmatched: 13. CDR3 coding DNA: TGTGCCAGCAGCGGTAATAGCGGGTTGACAATTGAGCAGTTCTTC. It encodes CASSGNSGLTIEQFF.

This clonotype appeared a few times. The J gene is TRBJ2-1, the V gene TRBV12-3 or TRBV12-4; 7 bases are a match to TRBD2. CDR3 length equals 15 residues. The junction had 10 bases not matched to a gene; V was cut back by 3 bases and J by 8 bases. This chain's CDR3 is CASSFREDPSDEQFF. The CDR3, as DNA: TGTGCCAGCAGTTTTCGGGAGGACCCCTCCGATGAGCAGTTCTTC.

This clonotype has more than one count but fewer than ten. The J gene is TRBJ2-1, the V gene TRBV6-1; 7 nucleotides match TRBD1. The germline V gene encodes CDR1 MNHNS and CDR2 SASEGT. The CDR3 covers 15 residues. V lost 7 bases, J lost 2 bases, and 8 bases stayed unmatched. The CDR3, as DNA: TGTGCCAGCAAAATCGCACAGGGGACCTACAATGAGCAGTTCTTC. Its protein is CASKIAQGTYNEQFF.

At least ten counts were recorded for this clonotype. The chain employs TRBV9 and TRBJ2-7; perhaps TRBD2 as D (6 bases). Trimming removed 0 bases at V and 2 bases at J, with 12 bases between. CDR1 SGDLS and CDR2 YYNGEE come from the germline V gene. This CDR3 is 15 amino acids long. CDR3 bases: TGTGCCAGCAGCGTAGCATGGGACTCAGCCTACGAGCAGTACTTC. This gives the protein CASSVAWDSAYEQYF.

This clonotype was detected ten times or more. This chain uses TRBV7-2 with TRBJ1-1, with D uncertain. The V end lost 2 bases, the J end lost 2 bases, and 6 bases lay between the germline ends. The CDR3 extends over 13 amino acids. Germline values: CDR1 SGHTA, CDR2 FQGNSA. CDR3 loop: CASSLTTNTEAFF. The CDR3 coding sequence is TGTGCCAGCAGCTTAACGACAAACACTGAAGCTTTCTTT.

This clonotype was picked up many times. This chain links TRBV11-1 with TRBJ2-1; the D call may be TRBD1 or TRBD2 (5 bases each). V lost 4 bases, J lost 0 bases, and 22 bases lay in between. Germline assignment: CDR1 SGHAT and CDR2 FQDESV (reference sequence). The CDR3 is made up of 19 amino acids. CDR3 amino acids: CASSSPVRDPVSSYNEQFF. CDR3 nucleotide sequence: TGTGCCAGCAGCTCTCCCGTCCGGGACCCTGTGAGCTCCTACAATGAGCAGTTCTTC.

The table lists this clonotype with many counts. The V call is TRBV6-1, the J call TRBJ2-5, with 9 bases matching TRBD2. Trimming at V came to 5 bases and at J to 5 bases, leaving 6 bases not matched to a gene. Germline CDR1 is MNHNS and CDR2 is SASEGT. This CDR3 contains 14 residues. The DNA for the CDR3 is TGTGCCAGCAGTCAAGGGACTAGCTGGGAGACCCAGTACTTC. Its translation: CASSQGTSWETQYF.

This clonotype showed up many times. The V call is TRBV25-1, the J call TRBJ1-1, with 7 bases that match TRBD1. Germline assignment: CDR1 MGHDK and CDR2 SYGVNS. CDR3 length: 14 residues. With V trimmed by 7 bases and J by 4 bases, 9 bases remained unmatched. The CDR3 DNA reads TGTGCCAGCAACCTAGGGGGCAGGGGCACTGAAGCTTTCTTT. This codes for CASNLGGRGTEAFF.

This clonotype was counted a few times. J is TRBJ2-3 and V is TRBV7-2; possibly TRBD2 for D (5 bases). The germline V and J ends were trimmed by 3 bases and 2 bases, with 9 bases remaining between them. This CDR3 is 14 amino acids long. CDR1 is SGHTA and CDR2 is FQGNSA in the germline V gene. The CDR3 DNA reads TGTGCCAGCAGCTTGAAGCGGTCCACAGATACGCAGTATTTT. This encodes CASSLKRSTDTQYF.

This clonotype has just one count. The CDR3 bases are TGTGCCTCCACCATGGCGGGCTCCACAGATACGCAGTATTTT. Translated: CASTMAGSTDTQYF. The chain recombines TRBV6-2 or TRBV6-3 with TRBJ2-3; maybe TRBD2 (5 bases). V was clipped by 11 bases and J by 2 bases, with 17 bases between them. CDR1 and CDR2 (germline): MNHEY, SVGEGT. The CDR3 length is 14 residues.

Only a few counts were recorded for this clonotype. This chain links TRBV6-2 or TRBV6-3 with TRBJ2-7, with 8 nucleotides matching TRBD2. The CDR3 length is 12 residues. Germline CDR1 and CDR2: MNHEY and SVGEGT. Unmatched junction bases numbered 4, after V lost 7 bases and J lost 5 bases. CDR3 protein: CASKTGRDEQYF. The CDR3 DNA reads TGTGCCAGCAAGACCGGGAGGGACGAGCAGTACTTC.

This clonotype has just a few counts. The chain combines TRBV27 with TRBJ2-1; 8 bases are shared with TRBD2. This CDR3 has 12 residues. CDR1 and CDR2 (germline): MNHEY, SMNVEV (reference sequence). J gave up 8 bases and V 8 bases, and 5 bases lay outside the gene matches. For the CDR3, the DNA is TGTGCCAGCCGGGGGGGGCGGGATGAGCAGTTCTTC. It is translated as CASRGGRDEQFF.

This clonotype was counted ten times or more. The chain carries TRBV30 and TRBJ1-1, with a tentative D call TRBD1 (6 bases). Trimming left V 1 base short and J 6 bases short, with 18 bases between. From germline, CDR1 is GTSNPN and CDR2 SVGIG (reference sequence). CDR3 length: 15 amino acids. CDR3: CAWSGRVLWGPEAFF. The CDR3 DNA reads TGTGCCTGGAGTGGTCGAGTGCTCTGGGGGCCTGAAGCTTTCTTT. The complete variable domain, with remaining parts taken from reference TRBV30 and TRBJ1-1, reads SQTIHQWPATLVQPVGSPLSLECTVEGTSNPNLYWYRQAAGRGLQLLFYSVGIGQISSEVPQNLSASRPQDRQFILSSKKLLLSDSGFYLCAWSGRVLWGPEAFFGQGTRLTVV.

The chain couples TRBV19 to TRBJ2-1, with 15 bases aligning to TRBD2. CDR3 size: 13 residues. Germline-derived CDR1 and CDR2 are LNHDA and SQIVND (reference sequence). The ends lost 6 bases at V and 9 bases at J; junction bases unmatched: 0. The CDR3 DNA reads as TGTGCCAGTAGGGGACTAGCGGGGGGTGAGCAGTTCTTC. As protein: CASRGLAGGEQFF.

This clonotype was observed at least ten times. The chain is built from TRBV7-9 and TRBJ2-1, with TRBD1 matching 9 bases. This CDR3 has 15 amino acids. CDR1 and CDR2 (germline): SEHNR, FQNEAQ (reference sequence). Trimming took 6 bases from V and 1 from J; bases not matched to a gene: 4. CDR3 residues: CASRGDRGSYNEQFF. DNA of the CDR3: TGTGCCAGCAGGGGAGACAGGGGGTCCTACAATGAGCAGTTCTTC.

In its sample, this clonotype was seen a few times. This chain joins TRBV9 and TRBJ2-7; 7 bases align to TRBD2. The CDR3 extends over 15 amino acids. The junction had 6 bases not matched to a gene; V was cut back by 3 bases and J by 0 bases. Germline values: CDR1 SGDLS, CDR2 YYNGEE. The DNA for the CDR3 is TGTGCCAGCAGCGCCAATAGCGGGTTCTCCTACGAGCAGTACTTC. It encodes CASSANSGFSYEQYF.

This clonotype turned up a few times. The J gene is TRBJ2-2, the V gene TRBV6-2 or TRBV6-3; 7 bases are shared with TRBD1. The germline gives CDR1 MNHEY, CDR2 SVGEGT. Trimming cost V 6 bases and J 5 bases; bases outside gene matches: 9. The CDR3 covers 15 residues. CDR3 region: CASSRDRVRTGELFF. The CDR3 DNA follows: TGTGCCAGCAGCAGAGACAGGGTTAGGACCGGGGAGCTGTTTTTT.

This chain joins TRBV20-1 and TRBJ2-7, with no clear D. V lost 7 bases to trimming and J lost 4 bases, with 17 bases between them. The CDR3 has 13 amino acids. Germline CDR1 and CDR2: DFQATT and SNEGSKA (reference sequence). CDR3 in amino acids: CSVPGPGSYEQYF. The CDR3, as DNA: TGCAGTGTCCCCGGGCCCGGCTCTTACGAGCAGTACTTC.

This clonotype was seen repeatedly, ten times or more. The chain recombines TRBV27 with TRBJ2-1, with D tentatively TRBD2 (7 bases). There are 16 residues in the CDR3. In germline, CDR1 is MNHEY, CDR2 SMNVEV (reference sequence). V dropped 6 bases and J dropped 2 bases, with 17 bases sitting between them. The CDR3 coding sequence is TGTGCCAGCAGCCCCAATCTAGGGGGGGCCTACAATGAGCAGTTCTTC. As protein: CASSPNLGGAYNEQFF.

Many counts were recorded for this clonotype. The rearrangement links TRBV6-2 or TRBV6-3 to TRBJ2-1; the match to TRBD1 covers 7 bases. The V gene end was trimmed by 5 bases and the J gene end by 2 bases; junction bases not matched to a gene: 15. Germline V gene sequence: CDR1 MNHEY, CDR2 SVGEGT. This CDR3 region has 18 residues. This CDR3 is CASSDFVGTETAYNEQFF. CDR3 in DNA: TGTGCCAGCAGTGATTTTGTTGGGACAGAGACGGCCTACAATGAGCAGTTCTTC.

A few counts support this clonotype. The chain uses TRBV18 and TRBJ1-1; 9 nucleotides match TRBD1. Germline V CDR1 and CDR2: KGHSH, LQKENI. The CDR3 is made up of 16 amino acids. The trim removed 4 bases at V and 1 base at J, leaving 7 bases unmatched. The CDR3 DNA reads TGTGCCAGCTCACGGATAATACAGGGGGCGAACACTGAAGCTTTCTTT. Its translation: CASSRIIQGANTEAFF.

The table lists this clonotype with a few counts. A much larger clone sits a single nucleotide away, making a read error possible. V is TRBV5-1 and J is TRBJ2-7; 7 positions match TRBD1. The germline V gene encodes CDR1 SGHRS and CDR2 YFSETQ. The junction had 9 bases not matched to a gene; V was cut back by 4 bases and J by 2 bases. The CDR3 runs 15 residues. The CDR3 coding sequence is TGCGCCAGCAGCACACTCAAGGGGGCTACCTACGAGCAGTACTTC. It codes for CASSTLKGATYEQYF.

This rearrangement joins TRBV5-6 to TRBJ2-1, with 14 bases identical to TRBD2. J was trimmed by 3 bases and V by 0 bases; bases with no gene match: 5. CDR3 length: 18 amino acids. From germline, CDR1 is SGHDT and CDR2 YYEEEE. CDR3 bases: TGTGCCAGCAGCTTGGGACTAGCGGGAGGGCCCTACTACAATGAGCAGTTCTTC. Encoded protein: CASSLGLAGGPYYNEQFF.

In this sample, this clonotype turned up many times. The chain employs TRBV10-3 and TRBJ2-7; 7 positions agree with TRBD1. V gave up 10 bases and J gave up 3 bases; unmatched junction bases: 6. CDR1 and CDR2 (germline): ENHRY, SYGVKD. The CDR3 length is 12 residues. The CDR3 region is CATRDSDYEQYF. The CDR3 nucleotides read TGTGCCACACGGGACAGCGACTACGAGCAGTACTTC.

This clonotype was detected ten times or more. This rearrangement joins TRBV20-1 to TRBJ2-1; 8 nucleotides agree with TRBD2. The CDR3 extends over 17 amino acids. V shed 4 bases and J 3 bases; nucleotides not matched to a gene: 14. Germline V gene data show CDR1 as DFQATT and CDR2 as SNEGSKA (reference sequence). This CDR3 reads CSATTQWSGRSYNEQFF. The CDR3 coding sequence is TGCAGTGCTACAACCCAGTGGAGCGGGAGAAGCTACAATGAGCAGTTCTTC.